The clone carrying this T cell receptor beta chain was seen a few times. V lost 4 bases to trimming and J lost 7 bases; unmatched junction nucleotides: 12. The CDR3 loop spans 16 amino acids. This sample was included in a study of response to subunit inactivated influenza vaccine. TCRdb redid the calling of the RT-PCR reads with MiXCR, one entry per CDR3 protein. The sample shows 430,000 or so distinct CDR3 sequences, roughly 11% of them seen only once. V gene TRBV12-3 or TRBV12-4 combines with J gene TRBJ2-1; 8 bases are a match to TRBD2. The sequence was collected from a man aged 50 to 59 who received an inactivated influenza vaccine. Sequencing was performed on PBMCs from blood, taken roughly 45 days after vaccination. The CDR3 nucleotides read TGTGCCAGCAGTTCCGCTAGCGGGTCGCAGGGGAATGAGCAGTTCTTC. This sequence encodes CASSSASGSQGNEQFF.